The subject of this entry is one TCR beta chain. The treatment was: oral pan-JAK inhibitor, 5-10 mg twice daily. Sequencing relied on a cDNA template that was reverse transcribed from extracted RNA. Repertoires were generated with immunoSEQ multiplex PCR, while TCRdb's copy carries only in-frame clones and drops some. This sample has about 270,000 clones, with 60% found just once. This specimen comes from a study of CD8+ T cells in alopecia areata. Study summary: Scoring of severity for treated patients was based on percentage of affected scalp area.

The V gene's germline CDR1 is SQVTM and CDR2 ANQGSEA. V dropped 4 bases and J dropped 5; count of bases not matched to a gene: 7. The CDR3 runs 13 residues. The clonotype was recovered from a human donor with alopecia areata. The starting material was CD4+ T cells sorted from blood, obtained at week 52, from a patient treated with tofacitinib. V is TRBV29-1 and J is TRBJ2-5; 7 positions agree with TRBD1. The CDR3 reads CSVAETGTETQYF. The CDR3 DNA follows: TGCAGCGTTGCCGAGACAGGGACGGAGACCCAGTACTTC.